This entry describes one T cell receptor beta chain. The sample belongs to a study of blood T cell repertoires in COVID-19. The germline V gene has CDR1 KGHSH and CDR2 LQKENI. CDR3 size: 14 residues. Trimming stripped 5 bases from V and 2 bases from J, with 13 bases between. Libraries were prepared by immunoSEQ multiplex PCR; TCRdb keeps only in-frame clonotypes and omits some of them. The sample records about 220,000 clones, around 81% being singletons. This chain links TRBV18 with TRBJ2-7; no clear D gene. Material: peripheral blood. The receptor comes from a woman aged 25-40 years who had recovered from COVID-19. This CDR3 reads CASSADSRPYEQYF. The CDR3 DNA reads TGTGCCAGCTCAGCAGATAGCAGACCCTACGAGCAGTACTTC.